The 8 T cell receptor beta chains given below trace back to one sample, sequenced in a study of blood T cells in healthy people across ages. Combining a sample-barcoded 5' primer with a J-beta primer mix, a second PCR ran for about 7 to 11 cycles. A single record per CDR3 protein comes from TCRdb applying MiXCR to the 5' RACE reads. The sample records about 560,000 distinct CDR3 sequences, about 25% being singletons. The sample was also linked to a second study, of T cells of mothers and their children.

Source material: blood. The receptors derive from a boy between 2 and 10 years old in good health.

The gene calls are TRBV29-1 and TRBJ1-6; weak D call: TRBD1 (6 bases). Trimming left V 4 bases short and J 3 bases short, with 7 bases between. CDR1 and CDR2 (germline): SQVTM, ANQGSEA. The CDR3 has 13 residues. CDR3 protein: CSVGTDYNSPLHF. The CDR3 coding sequence is TGCAGCGTTGGGACAGACTATAATTCACCCCTCCACTTT.

This clonotype was detected a few times. CDR3 in amino acids: CASSDGVGETQYF. DNA for the CDR3: TGTGCCAGCAGTGATGGGGTCGGAGAGACCCAGTACTTC. J is TRBJ2-5 and V is TRBV2, with D hard to call. This CDR3 region has 13 residues. The V gene lost 3 bases and the J gene lost 4 bases, with 9 bases spanning the gap. CDR1 SNHLY and CDR2 FYNNEI come from the germline V gene.

This clonotype was counted a few times. The gene calls are TRBV12-3 or TRBV12-4 and TRBJ1-5, with TRBD1 identical over 11 bases. J gave up 7 bases and V 7 bases, and 6 bases lay outside the gene matches. The CDR3 is 14 residues long. DNA for the CDR3: TGTGCCAGCACCTGGGGACAGGGGGAACAGCCCCAGCATTTT. Encoded protein: CASTWGQGEQPQHF.

The V call is TRBV10-1, the J call TRBJ2-3; D not certain. With 3 bases removed from V and 0 bases from J, the gap between germline ends came to 4 bases. Germline values: CDR1 WNHNN, CDR2 SYGVQD (reference sequence). This CDR3 is built from 13 residues. The CDR3 loop reads CASSDESTDTQYF. Written as DNA, the CDR3 is TGCGCCAGCAGTGACGAGAGCACAGATACGCAGTATTTT.

In its sample, this clonotype was seen a few times. CDR3 loop: CSGRGGGRGLTEAFF. CDR3 in DNA: TGCAGCGGCCGGGGCGGGGGAAGGGGTCTCACTGAAGCTTTCTTT. The chain joins TRBV29-1 to TRBJ1-1; D may be TRBD1 (5 bases). CDR1 is SQVTM, CDR2 ANQGSEA, per germline. The CDR3 sequence is 15 residues long. V lost 7 bases and J 4 bases, leaving 22 bases between the germline ends. Full variable domain (rest looked up from reference TRBV29-1 and TRBJ1-1): SAVISQKPSRDICQRGTSLTIQCQVDSQVTMMFWYRQQPGQSLTLIATANQGSEATYESGFVIDKFPISRPNLTFSTLTVSNMSPEDSSIYLCSGRGGGRGLTEAFFGQGTRLTVV.

The rearrangement links TRBV11-3 to TRBJ2-2, with a weak D call TRBD2 (6 bases). V gave up 1 base and J gave up 7 bases, with 16 bases separating them. The CDR3 length is 16 residues. Germline V gene lookup returns CDR1 SGHNT and CDR2 YENEEA. The CDR3 here is CASSLVYGRRGGELFF. DNA for the CDR3: TGTGCCAGCAGCTTAGTATACGGGAGACGTGGCGGGGAGCTGTTTTTT.

The chain has TRBV7-2 and TRBJ2-3; D not resolved. The CDR3 sequence is 16 residues long. Germline V gene data show CDR1 as SGHTA and CDR2 as FQGNSA. Trimming stripped 2 bases from V and 2 bases from J, with 14 bases between. The CDR3 sequence is CASSLSFDTSTDTQYF. CDR3 nucleotide sequence: TGTGCCAGCAGCTTAAGTTTTGACACATCCACAGATACGCAGTATTTT.

This clonotype was seen a handful of times. The chain has TRBV12-3 or TRBV12-4 and TRBJ2-3; 12 bases agree with TRBD2. V shed 6 bases, J shed 4 bases, and the junction held 5 bases outside the gene matches. CDR3 length: 15 amino acids. This CDR3 reads CASRELAGGPDTQYF. In nucleotides, the CDR3 is TGTGCCAGCAGGGAACTAGCGGGGGGTCCAGATACGCAGTATTTT.